This T cell receptor (beta chain) was documented in a study of cytomegalovirus exposure and HLA in healthy donors. Study results and caveats: HLA-A and HLA-B allele assignments for most subjects were reportedly predicted accurately using TCR beta sequences.

As concerns this clone: Its matching antigen is unknown.

Primers: 60 Vbeta forward and 13 Jbeta reverse. Sequenced by immunoSEQ multiplex PCR; TCRdb stores in-frame clones only, minus some. Of some 160,000 clones listed, around 80% are singletons. The sequenced material came from PBMCs. This TCR was recovered from a woman in her forties in good health and CMV-seropositive.

For the CDR3, the DNA is TGTGCCAGCAGCTTAGGGGCTAGCGGGGGGAGGTCAGATACGCAGTATTTT. Residues: CASSLGASGGRSDTQYF. This rearrangement joins TRBV7-8 to TRBJ2-3, with TRBD2 matching 11 bases. There are 17 residues in the CDR3. Trimming took 1 base from V and 4 from J; bases not matched to a gene: 7. Germline values: CDR1 SGHVS, CDR2 FQNEAQ.